These T cell receptor beta chains were read from a single sample in a study of breast tumors, draining lymph nodes, adjacent tissues. TCRdb redid the calling of the multiplex PCR reads with MiXCR, one entry per CDR3 protein. The data contain 200,000 to 250,000 distinct CDR3 sequences, about 34% of them singletons. The sample was axillary lymph node tissue. The receptor set was obtained from a female donor with breast cancer. Some clones in this sample may be carry-over from other donors' samples. Each CDR3 is given with its conserved first and last residue. The order of the fields is D gene, clone size, V gene, J gene, CDR3 protein, CDR3 DNA. A D gene is named only where the DNA matches it firmly. A clone size is listed for some rows: how often the clone was seen (once, few, many), or a class if it is expanded.

-	many	TRBV4-3	TRBJ2-7	CASSQDQGSSYEQYF	TGCGCCAGCAGCCAAGATCAGGGGAGCTCCTACGAGCAGTACTTC
TRBD1	many	TRBV20-1	TRBJ2-7	CSTQMGQSYEQYF	TGCAGTACACAGATGGGACAGTCCTACGAGCAGTACTTC
TRBD1	-	TRBV10-3	TRBJ1-4	CATGQGVPNEKLFF	TGTGCCACTGGACAGGGTGTACCTAATGAAAAACTGTTTTTT
-	-	TRBV9	TRBJ2-6	CASSKWTAPLSGANVLTF	TGTGCCAGCAGCAAGTGGACAGCCCCGCTCTCTGGGGCCAACGTCCTGACTTTC
-	many	TRBV19	TRBJ2-3	CASSISATDTQYF	TGTGCCAGTAGTATATCGGCGACAGATACGCAGTATTTT
TRBD1	many	TRBV14	TRBJ2-3	CASSRLGQGTDTQYF	TGTGCCAGCAGCCGTCTCGGACAGGGCACAGATACGCAGTATTTT
-	many	TRBV6-5	TRBJ2-6	CASSYSRIASGANVLTF	TGTGCCAGCAGTTACTCAAGGATAGCATCTGGGGCCAACGTCCTGACTTTC
-	-	TRBV14	TRBJ1-5	CASSQDQRGGDTQPQHF	TGTGCCAGCAGCCAAGATCAGAGAGGGGGGGATACTCAGCCCCAGCATTTT
-	many	TRBV24-1	TRBJ1-2	CATSDPRGAYGYTF	TGTGCCACCAGTGATCCGAGAGGGGCTTATGGCTACACCTTC
TRBD2	many	TRBV11-2	TRBJ2-3	CASSLDSGGTQYF	TGTGCCAGCAGCTTAGACAGCGGGGGTACGCAGTATTTT
TRBD1	-	TRBV12-3/TRBV12-4	TRBJ2-7	CASSQGQGTEQYF	TGTGCCAGCAGTCAGGGACAGGGTACCGAGCAGTACTTC
-	-	TRBV29-1	TRBJ1-3	CSWNQDGNTIYF	TGCAGCTGGAACCAGGATGGAAACACCATATATTTT
-	-	TRBV5-1	TRBJ1-4	CASSLDQGREKLFF	TGCGCCAGCAGCTTGGACCAGGGAAGGGAAAAACTGTTTTTT
TRBD2	few	TRBV6-6	TRBJ2-1	CASSPAGLAGFNEQFF	TGTGCCAGCAGTCCAGCGGGACTAGCGGGATTTAATGAGCAGTTCTTC
-	many	TRBV20-1	TRBJ1-2	CSTRGTGADGYTF	TGCAGTACGAGGGGAACGGGGGCGGATGGCTACACCTTC
TRBD1	many	TRBV29-1	TRBJ2-1	CSVVPPGQGEFF	TGCAGCGTTGTACCGCCGGGACAGGGGGAGTTCTTC
TRBD2	-	TRBV20-1	TRBJ2-5	CSADRGGSGAETQYF	TGCAGTGCTGACCGCGGCGGGAGCGGGGCTGAGACCCAGTACTTC
-	once	TRBV11-2	TRBJ2-3	CASSSIGSGPTDTQYF	TGTGCCAGCAGCTCGATCGGGTCGGGACCCACAGATACGCAGTATTTT
TRBD2	many	TRBV7-3	TRBJ2-5	CASTAGGWETQYF	TGTGCCAGCACCGCGGGAGGATGGGAGACCCAGTACTTC
-	few	TRBV25-1	TRBJ1-6	CASSARPGTSYNSPLHF	TGTGCCAGCAGTGCTAGACCCGGGACCTCCTATAATTCACCCCTCCACTTT
-	few	TRBV6-6	TRBJ2-1	CASSYSVIPRTYNEQFF	TGTGCCAGCAGTTACTCTGTTATACCTAGAACTTACAATGAGCAGTTCTTC
TRBD2	many	TRBV11-3	TRBJ2-7	CASSFNPLAGGRGSYEQYF	TGTGCCAGCAGCTTTAATCCGCTAGCGGGAGGAAGGGGGTCCTACGAGCAGTACTTC
TRBD2	-	TRBV7-3	TRBJ2-1	CASSLTTSGVYEQFF	TGTGCCAGCAGCTTAACGACTAGCGGGGTTTATGAGCAGTTCTTC
-	-	TRBV12-3/TRBV12-4	TRBJ2-5	CASSFETGQETQYF	TGTGCCAGCAGTTTCGAGACGGGACAAGAGACCCAGTACTTC
-	-	TRBV20-1	TRBJ1-4	CSAREMGLAGTYEKLFF	TGCAGTGCTAGGGAGATGGGACTAGCGGGAACTTATGAAAAACTGTTTTTT
-	many	TRBV20-1	TRBJ2-3	CSARGLGAGTQYF	TGCAGTGCTAGAGGACTAGGGGCGGGTACGCAGTATTTT
-	many	TRBV2	TRBJ2-5	CASSEARGEKETQYF	TGTGCCAGCAGTGAAGCAAGGGGGGAGAAAGAGACCCAGTACTTC
-	-	TRBV12-3/TRBV12-4	TRBJ1-2	CASSFGRRTRNGYTF	TGTGCCAGCAGCTTCGGGCGCAGGACGCGGAATGGCTACACCTTC
-	few	TRBV28	TRBJ2-5	CASSLSGWETQYF	TGTGCCAGCAGTTTATCCGGCTGGGAGACCCAGTACTTC
-	-	TRBV6-6	TRBJ1-2	CASSRSAVEGGYTF	TGTGCCAGCAGTCGTTCGGCCGTCGAAGGGGGCTACACCTTC
-	many	TRBV20-1	TRBJ1-3	CSARDPGSVDTIYF	TGCAGTGCTAGAGATCCAGGCTCGGTGGACACCATATATTTT
-	many	TRBV12-3/TRBV12-4	TRBJ2-7	CASSTQGSSYEQYF	TGTGCCAGCAGTACTCAAGGCAGTTCCTACGAGCAGTACTTC
TRBD2	many	TRBV29-1	TRBJ2-5	CSVERRPAGSETQYF	TGCAGCGTTGAAAGGCGCCCAGCGGGGTCAGAGACCCAGTACTTC
-	many	TRBV2	TRBJ2-2	CASSWGRDTGELFF	TGTGCCAGCAGCTGGGGACGGGACACCGGGGAGCTGTTTTTT
-	many	TRBV20-1	TRBJ1-2	CSARRGKGEGYTF	TGCAGTGCTAGAAGAGGGAAGGGGGAGGGCTACACCTTC
-	-	TRBV20-1	TRBJ2-3	CSARSSAGITDTQYF	TGCAGTGCTAGATCTAGCGCGGGGATCACAGATACGCAGTATTTT
TRBD1	many	TRBV2	TRBJ2-3	CASSGQGKRTDTQYF	TGTGCCAGCAGTGGACAGGGGAAACGCACAGATACGCAGTATTTT
-	-	TRBV13	TRBJ2-5	CASSFPGGGPDEETQYF	TGTGCCAGCAGCTTTCCTGGGGGGGGCCCTGATGAAGAGACCCAGTACTTC
TRBD2	-	TRBV6-2/TRBV6-3	TRBJ2-1	CASSSTNLTSGSYNEQFF	TGTGCCAGCAGTTCTACGAACTTGACTAGCGGGAGTTACAATGAGCAGTTCTTC
TRBD2	-	TRBV5-1	TRBJ2-1	CASSLSPVGLAGGSIHEEQFF	TGCGCCAGCAGCTTGTCCCCGGTCGGACTAGCGGGGGGGTCCATCCACGAGGAGCAGTTCTTC
-	many	TRBV29-1	TRBJ2-5	CSVHYVETQYF	TGCAGCGTTCACTACGTAGAGACCCAGTACTTC